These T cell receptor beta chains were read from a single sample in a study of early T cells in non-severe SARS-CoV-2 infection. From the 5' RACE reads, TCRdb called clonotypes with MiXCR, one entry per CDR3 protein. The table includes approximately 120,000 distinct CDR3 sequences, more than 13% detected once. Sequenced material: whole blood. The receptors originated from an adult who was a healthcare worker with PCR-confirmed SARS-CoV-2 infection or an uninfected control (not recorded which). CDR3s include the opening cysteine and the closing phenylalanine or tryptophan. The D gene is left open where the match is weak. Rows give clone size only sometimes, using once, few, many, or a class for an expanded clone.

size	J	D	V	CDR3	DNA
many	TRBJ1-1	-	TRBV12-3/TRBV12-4	CASSLVGRNTEAFF	TGTGCCAGCAGTTTAGTCGGCAGAAACACTGAAGCTTTCTTT
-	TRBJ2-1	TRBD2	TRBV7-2	CASSLALAGSNEQFF	TGTGCCAGCAGCTTAGCACTAGCGGGGTCCAATGAGCAGTTCTTC
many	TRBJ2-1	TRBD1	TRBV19	CASSVLPGQGNNEQFF	TGTGCCAGTAGTGTACTTCCGGGACAGGGAAACAATGAGCAGTTCTTC
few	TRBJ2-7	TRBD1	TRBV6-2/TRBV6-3	CASSWNRDSGSYEQYF	TGTGCCAGCAGCTGGAACCGGGACAGTGGTTCCTACGAGCAGTACTTC
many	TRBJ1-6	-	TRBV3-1	CASSQDTPLHF	TGTGCCAGCAGCCAAGATACACCCCTCCACTTT
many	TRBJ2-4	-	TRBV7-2	CASSSGRQNIQYF	TGTGCCAGCAGTTCCGGACGCCAAAACATTCAGTACTTC
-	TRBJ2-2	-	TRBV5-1	CASSADPSSGGELFF	TGCGCCAGCAGCGCCGATCCTAGCAGCGGCGGGGAGCTGTTTTTT
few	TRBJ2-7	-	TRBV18	CASSPPDGGAYEQYF	TGTGCCAGCTCACCACCGGACGGTGGGGCCTACGAGCAGTACTTC
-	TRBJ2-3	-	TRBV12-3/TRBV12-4	CASSYDRTDTQYF	TGTGCCAGCAGCTATGACAGAACAGATACGCAGTATTTT
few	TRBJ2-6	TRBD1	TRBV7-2	CASSRQGAAFSGANVLTF	TGTGCCAGCAGCAGACAGGGGGCGGCCTTCTCTGGGGCCAACGTCCTGACTTTC
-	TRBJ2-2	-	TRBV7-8	CASSSSQGELFF	TGTGCCAGCAGCTCTTCCCAAGGGGAGCTGTTTTTT
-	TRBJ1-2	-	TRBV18	CAGSPDGHYGYTF	TGTGCCGGCTCACCAGACGGCCACTATGGCTACACCTTC
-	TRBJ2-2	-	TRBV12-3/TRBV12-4	CASSLARLGGELFF	TGTGCCAGCAGTTTGGCCCGCCTGGGGGGGGAGCTGTTTTTT
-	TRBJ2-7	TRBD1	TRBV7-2	CASSPQTGPGYEQYF	TGTGCCAGCAGCCCCCAGACAGGGCCCGGCTACGAGCAGTACTTC
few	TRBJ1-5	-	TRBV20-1	CSARELRTGGNQPQHF	TGCAGTGCTAGAGAACTCCGGACGGGGGGCAATCAGCCCCAGCATTTT
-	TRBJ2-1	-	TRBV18	CASSPKVYNEQFF	TGTGCCAGCTCACCAAAGGTTTACAATGAGCAGTTCTTC
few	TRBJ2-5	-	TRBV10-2	CASSDSGGPPLQETQYF	TGCGCCAGCAGTGACTCCGGTGGGCCCCCACTACAAGAGACCCAGTACTTC
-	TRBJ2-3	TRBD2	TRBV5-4	CASSIRGTSGYTQYF	TGTGCCAGCAGCATACGCGGGACTAGCGGTTATACGCAGTATTTT
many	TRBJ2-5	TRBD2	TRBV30	CAWSESSGGGETQYF	TGTGCCTGGAGTGAATCTAGCGGGGGCGGTGAGACCCAGTACTTC
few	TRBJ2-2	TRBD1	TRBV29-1	CSVSRGTGSTGELFF	TGCAGCGTTAGTAGGGGGACAGGGTCCACCGGGGAGCTGTTTTTT
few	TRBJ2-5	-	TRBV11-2	CASSLGRAQETQYF	TGTGCCAGCAGCTTGGGTAGGGCTCAAGAGACCCAGTACTTC
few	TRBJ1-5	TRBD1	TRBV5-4	CASSFPGQGMQPQHF	TGTGCCAGCAGCTTCCCAGGACAGGGAATGCAGCCCCAGCATTTT
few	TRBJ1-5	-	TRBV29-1	CSALVGGREDQPQHF	TGCAGCGCCCTGGTGGGGGGCAGGGAGGATCAGCCCCAGCATTTT
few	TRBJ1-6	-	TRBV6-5	CASSTSVRPIYNSPLHF	TGTGCCAGCAGTACGAGCGTCCGGCCTATCTATAATTCACCCCTCCACTTT
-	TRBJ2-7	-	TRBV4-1	CASSQDMGYEQYF	TGCGCCAGCAGCCAAGATATGGGGTACGAGCAGTACTTC
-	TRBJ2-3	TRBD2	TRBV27	CASSSTSGGTTDTQYF	TGTGCCAGCAGTTCAACTAGCGGGGGGACCACAGATACGCAGTATTTT
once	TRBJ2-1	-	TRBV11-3	CVSSLEVGEQFF	TGTGTCAGCAGCTTAGAGGTGGGTGAGCAGTTCTTC
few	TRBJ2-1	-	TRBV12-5	CASGLGTSVNEQFF	TGTGCTAGTGGTTTGGGGACGTCGGTCAATGAGCAGTTCTTC
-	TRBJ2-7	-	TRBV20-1	CSARADSYEQYF	TGCAGTGCTAGAGCAGATAGCTACGAGCAGTACTTC
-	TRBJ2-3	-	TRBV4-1	CASSPDGDTQYF	TGCGCCAGCAGCCCCGACGGAGATACGCAGTATTTT
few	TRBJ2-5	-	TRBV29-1	CSAGDLASAQYF	TGCAGCGCTGGGGACCTAGCCTCCGCCCAGTACTTC
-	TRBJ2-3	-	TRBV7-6	CASSLVVSSTDTQYF	TGTGCCAGCAGCTTAGTAGTTTCCAGCACAGATACGCAGTATTTT
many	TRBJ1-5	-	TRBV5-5	CASSLKGVGDQPQHF	TGTGCCAGCAGCTTGAAAGGAGTCGGAGATCAGCCCCAGCATTTT
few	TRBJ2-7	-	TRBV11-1	CASSEQETYEQYF	TGTGCCAGCAGCGAACAGGAGACCTACGAGCAGTACTTC
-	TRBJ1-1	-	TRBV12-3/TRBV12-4	CASSSSGSTEAFF	TGTGCCAGCAGTTCATCAGGGAGCACTGAAGCTTTCTTT
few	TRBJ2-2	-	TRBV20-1	CSAISGQPFATGELFF	TGCAGTGCTATCTCTGGACAGCCCTTTGCCACCGGGGAGCTGTTTTTT
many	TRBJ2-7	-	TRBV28	CASSLTVAVAYEQYF	TGTGCCAGCAGTTTAACGGTAGCGGTGGCCTACGAGCAGTACTTC
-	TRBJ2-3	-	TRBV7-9	CASSPSGTQTTQYF	TGTGCCAGCAGCCCTTCCGGGACACAAACCACGCAGTATTTT
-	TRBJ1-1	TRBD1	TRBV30	CAWTTGQGAFYDTEAFF	TGTGCCTGGACCACCGGACAGGGGGCTTTCTACGACACTGAAGCTTTCTTT
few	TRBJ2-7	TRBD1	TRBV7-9	CASSQFLWDRSSYEQYF	TGTGCCAGCAGCCAGTTTCTTTGGGACAGGAGCTCCTACGAGCAGTACTTC
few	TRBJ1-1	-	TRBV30	CAWGSGAEAFF	TGTGCCTGGGGGTCTGGCGCTGAAGCTTTCTTT
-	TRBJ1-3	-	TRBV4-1	CASSQVGGNTIYF	TGCGCCAGCAGCCAAGTGGGAGGAAACACCATATATTTT
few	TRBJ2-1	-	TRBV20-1	CSASRSGGPYNEQFF	TGCAGTGCTAGTCGGTCGGGGGGCCCATACAATGAGCAGTTCTTC
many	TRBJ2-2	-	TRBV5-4	CASSGARELFF	TGTGCCAGCAGTGGCGCCCGGGAGCTGTTTTTT
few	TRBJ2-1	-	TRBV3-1	CASSQLHEQFF	TGTGCCAGCAGCCAGCTCCATGAGCAGTTCTTC
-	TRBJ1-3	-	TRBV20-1	CSASGFSGNTIYF	TGCAGTGCTAGCGGGTTTTCGGGAAACACCATATATTTT
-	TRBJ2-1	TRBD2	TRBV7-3	CASSPAGLAGANEQFF	TGTGCCAGCAGCCCGGCGGGACTAGCGGGGGCCAATGAGCAGTTCTTC
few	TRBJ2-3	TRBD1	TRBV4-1	CASSQDWGEGAGTQYF	TGCGCCAGCAGCCAAGATTGGGGAGAGGGGGCCGGTACGCAGTATTTT
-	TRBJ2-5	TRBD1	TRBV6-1	CASTPWDRANQETQYF	TGTGCCAGCACCCCGTGGGACAGGGCTAACCAAGAGACCCAGTACTTC